The 22 T cell receptor beta chains given below trace back to one sample, sequenced in a study of OX40 agonist ivuxolimab in advanced cancers. Libraries were prepared by immunoSEQ multiplex PCR; TCRdb keeps only in-frame clonotypes and omits some of them. Among 100,000 or so clones listed, 95% to 97% were seen once. The sample was CD4+ or CD8+ T cells sorted from blood, taken in a trial of the OX40 agonist ivuxolimab. The receptor source for this set is an adult with an advanced solid tumor such as melanoma, head and neck, liver or kidney cancer.

This sequence joins TRBV5-5 and TRBJ2-1; 9 bases are a match to TRBD2. The CDR3 length is 14 residues. CDR1 and CDR2 from the germline V gene are SGHKS and YYEKEE (reference sequence). The ends lost 2 bases at V and 7 bases at J; junction bases unmatched: 4. This CDR3 reads CASSFSGGRNEQFF. In DNA, the CDR3 is TGTGCCAGCAGCTTTAGCGGGGGACGTAATGAGCAGTTCTTC.

V and J are TRBV19 and TRBJ1-1; a possible D gene is TRBD1 (5 bases). The CDR3 totals 15 residues. The germline V and J ends were trimmed by 6 bases and 0 bases, with 14 bases remaining between them. Germline CDR1 LNHDA, CDR2 SQIVND (reference sequence). CDR3 sequence: CASSPSWGMNTEAFF. CDR3 nucleotides: TGTGCCAGTAGCCCAAGTTGGGGCATGAACACTGAAGCTTTCTTT.

The chain joins TRBV9 to TRBJ2-1; the D call may be TRBD1 or TRBD2 (5 bases each). V lost 2 bases and J lost 4, with 10 bases in between. The CDR3 runs to 14 residues. CDR1 is SGDLS, CDR2 YYNGEE, per germline. The chain's CDR3 is CASSVGTAYNEQFF. The CDR3 coding sequence is TGTGCCAGCAGCGTCGGGACGGCATACAATGAGCAGTTCTTC.

The sample holds one count of this clone. The V and J genes are TRBV7-8 and TRBJ2-3; D is perhaps TRBD1 (6 bases). The CDR3 runs 15 residues. V gave up 0 bases and J gave up 6 bases, with 13 bases separating them. Germline V gives CDR1 SGHVS, CDR2 FQNEAQ. DNA for the CDR3: TGTGCCAGCAGCTTAGCGGGGGCCGTCGGGGATACGCAGTATTTT. Its protein product is CASSLAGAVGDTQYF.

The chain joins TRBV15 to TRBJ2-7; D is possibly TRBD2 (5 bases). Germline CDR1 reads LNHNV; CDR2 reads YYDKDF (reference sequence). The V end was cut by 5 bases, the J end by 6 bases, with 17 bases between. The CDR3 is made up of 14 amino acids. The CDR3 sequence is CATSDYGYSGEQYF. In DNA form, the CDR3 reads TGTGCCACCAGCGACTATGGGTACTCCGGCGAGCAGTACTTC.

In its sample, this clone was seen a few times. The rearrangement joins TRBV5-5 to TRBJ2-7; D remains unclear. This CDR3 has 11 residues. CDR1 is SGHKS, CDR2 YYEKEE, per germline (reference sequence). The germline V and J ends were trimmed by 4 bases and 6 bases, with 8 bases remaining between them. The CDR3 sequence: CASSPSGEQYF. The CDR3 DNA follows: TGTGCCAGCAGCCCCTCGGGCGAGCAGTACTTC.

This chain connects TRBV4-1 to TRBJ2-7; the D gene is possibly TRBD1 (6 bases). Germline V lookup: CDR1 MGHRA, CDR2 YSYEKL. The CDR3 has 13 residues. Trimming left V 1 base short and J 7 bases short, with 11 bases between. This CDR3 reads CASSQAQGGEQYF. The CDR3, as DNA: TGCGCCAGCAGCCAAGCACAGGGCGGAGAGCAGTACTTC.

The gene calls are TRBV13 and TRBJ2-1; D possibly corresponds to TRBD2 (5 bases). The V end was cut by 7 bases, the J end by 2 bases, with 12 bases between. CDR1 is PRHDT and CDR2 is FYEKMQ in the germline V gene (reference sequence). The CDR3 has 14 amino acids. Written as DNA, the CDR3 is TGTGCCAGCAACCTGGACTCAACCTACAATGAGCAGTTCTTC. Translation: CASNLDSTYNEQFF.

V usage is TRBV7-2 and J usage is TRBJ2-1; 11 nucleotides align to TRBD2. The CDR3 length is 18 residues. The junction had 11 bases not matched to a gene; V was cut back by 0 bases and J by 7 bases. Germline V gives CDR1 SGHTA, CDR2 FQGNSA. This CDR3 reads CASSLAAQLAGEGNEQFF. In DNA form, the CDR3 reads TGTGCCAGCAGCTTAGCGGCCCAACTAGCGGGAGAAGGGAATGAGCAGTTCTTC.

This clone came up once. This sequence joins TRBV4-1 and TRBJ2-1; 8 bases map to TRBD1. The CDR3 totals 22 residues. Germline trimming cut 1 base from V and 1 base from J; bases unmatched to any gene: 21. Per the germline V gene, CDR1 is MGHRA and CDR2 is YSYEKL. The CDR3, as DNA: TGCGCCAGCAGCCAAGCTACCGGGACAGGCCGACCCGGGGGTAGGTCCTACAATGAGCAGTTCTTC. This gives the protein CASSQATGTGRPGGRSYNEQFF.

The chain carries TRBV14 and TRBJ2-1; 7 nucleotides line up with TRBD2. The CDR3 runs to 16 residues. The V and J ends lost 0 bases and 2 bases, in that order; junction bases with no gene match: 4. Germline V gene data show CDR1 as SGHDN and CDR2 as FVKESK. The CDR3 sequence is CASSQDVGLAYNEQFF. The CDR3 DNA sequence: TGTGCCAGCAGCCAAGATGTAGGACTAGCCTACAATGAGCAGTTCTTC. Looking up the rest from reference TRBV14 and TRBJ2-1 gives the full variable domain: EAGVTQFPSHSVIEKGQTVTLRCDPISGHDNLYWYRRVMGKEIKFLLHFVKESKQDESGMPNNRFLAERTGGTYSTLKVQPAELEDSGVYFCASSQDVGLAYNEQFFGPGTRLTVL.

The V gene is TRBV7-9, the J gene TRBJ1-5; D gene unclear. The CDR3 totals 12 residues. V lost 1 base and J 4 bases, leaving 2 bases between the germline ends. The V gene's germline CDR1 is SEHNR and CDR2 FQNEAQ (reference sequence). CDR3 sequence (DNA): TGTGCCAGCAGCTTAGAAAATCAGCCCCAGCATTTT. This codes for CASSLENQPQHF.

The gene calls are TRBV28 and TRBJ2-7, with TRBD1 matching over 8 bases. CDR1 is MDHEN, CDR2 SYDVKM, per germline. With V trimmed by 7 bases and J by 3 bases, 5 bases remained unmatched. The CDR3 is 13 residues long. This CDR3 reads CASKDRGLYEQYF. CDR3 nucleotide sequence: TGTGCCAGCAAAGACAGGGGCCTCTACGAGCAGTACTTC.

V is TRBV4-1 and J is TRBJ2-7; possibly TRBD1 or TRBD2 for D (5 bases each). The CDR3 is 15 residues long. Trimming stripped 1 base from V and 7 bases from J, with 17 bases between. Germline CDR1 and CDR2: MGHRA and YSYEKL. CDR3 DNA sequence: TGCGCCAGCAGCCAAGTTTTGGGGGAATCACGAGAGCAGTACTTC. Its protein is CASSQVLGESREQYF.

This clone has a handful of counts. The V gene is TRBV14, the J gene TRBJ1-2, with D uncertain. Germline V CDR1 and CDR2: SGHDN, FVKESK. The CDR3 contains 11 residues. Trimming shortened V by 4 bases and J by 4 bases, and 4 bases separated the two germline ends. CDR3 sequence reads: CASSPGYGYTF. In DNA form, the CDR3 reads TGTGCCAGCAGCCCGGGCTATGGCTACACCTTC.

The chain joins TRBV7-9 to TRBJ2-7; 10 positions match TRBD1. V trimming: 5 bases; J trimming: 3 bases; junction bases outside the gene matches: 4. Germline V gives CDR1 SEHNR, CDR2 FQNEAQ (reference sequence). This CDR3 has 14 residues. Written as DNA, the CDR3 is TGTGCCAGCAGCCACCGGGACAGGGGCTACGAGCAGTACTTC. Its translation is CASSHRDRGYEQYF.

The V gene is TRBV7-9, the J gene TRBJ2-7, with D perhaps assigned TRBD1 or TRBD2 (5 bases each). The CDR3 totals 17 residues. V was pared by 4 bases and J by 1 base, with 20 bases between. Germline V gives CDR1 SEHNR, CDR2 FQNEAQ (reference sequence). In DNA form, the CDR3 reads TGTGCCAGCAGCTCAAGGGGAGCCGGGCACGAGTCCTACGAGCAGTACTTC. Translation gives CASSSRGAGHESYEQYF.

The V gene is TRBV7-3, the J gene TRBJ2-7, with a possible D match to TRBD2 (6 bases). Per germline, CDR1 SGHTA and CDR2 FQGTGA. Deletions cut 4 bases from V and 7 bases from J, with 11 bases between. The CDR3 is 12 residues long. CDR3 DNA: TGTGCCAGCAGCTCCTTGGCGGGAGAGCAGTACTTC. This codes for CASSSLAGEQYF.

The J gene is TRBJ1-2, the V gene TRBV27; weak D call: TRBD1 (6 bases). Trimming removed 0 bases at V and 11 bases at J, with 16 bases between. The V gene's germline CDR1 is MNHEY and CDR2 SMNVEV (reference sequence). This CDR3 is built from 14 residues. The CDR3 loop is CASSLSIQGRSYTF. In DNA form, the CDR3 reads TGTGCCAGCAGTTTATCGATACAGGGAAGATCATACACCTTC.

CDR3 loop: CASSLYPREDAEGNQPQHF. In DNA form, the CDR3 reads TGTGCCAGCAGTTTATATCCTAGGGAGGACGCGGAGGGCAATCAGCCCCAGCATTTT. This chain links TRBV28 with TRBJ1-5, with D unresolved. Germline CDR1 MDHEN, CDR2 SYDVKM. The CDR3 runs to 19 residues. V was shortened by 1 base and J by 2 bases, with 21 bases between the two germline ends.

CDR3 DNA sequence: TGTGCCAGCAGCCGAAAAAATAGCGGGGGGCCGATCCACAATGAGCAGTTCTTC. It codes for CASSRKNSGGPIHNEQFF. The chain has TRBV14 and TRBJ2-1, with 10 bases lining up with TRBD2. Unmatched junction bases numbered 14, after V lost 4 bases and J lost 5 bases. The CDR3 extends over 18 amino acids. Per germline, CDR1 SGHDN and CDR2 FVKESK.

This chain joins TRBV7-6 and TRBJ2-7; 7 positions match TRBD1. V dropped 5 bases and J dropped 3; count of bases not matched to a gene: 13. CDR3 length: 16 residues. Germline CDR1 reads SGHVS; CDR2 reads FNYEAQ. CDR3 loop: CASSPDPTGESYEQYF. As DNA, the CDR3 is TGTGCCAGCAGCCCAGACCCTACAGGGGAAAGCTACGAGCAGTACTTC.